This TCR beta chain derives from a study of early T cells in non-severe SARS-CoV-2 infection. Study information: Sequencing used unsorted whole-blood bulk RNA, so chains lack pairing.

This clonotype has at least ten counts. TCRdb re-derived calls from the 5' RACE reads in MiXCR, one entry per CDR3 protein. The sample includes tens of thousands of distinct CDR3 sequences, 10% to 12% of them seen just once. Unmatched junction bases numbered 9, after V lost 6 bases and J lost 5 bases. This CDR3 has 14 residues. This receptor was taken from an adult who was a healthcare worker with PCR-confirmed SARS-CoV-2 infection or an uninfected control (not recorded which). The J gene is TRBJ1-2, the V gene TRBV12-3 or TRBV12-4; 7 bases are a match to TRBD1. Sequencing was performed on whole blood, taken at baseline. The CDR3 loop reads CASSTTGAGYGYTF. The DNA of the CDR3 is TGTGCCAGCAGCACCACAGGGGCGGGGTATGGCTACACCTTC.